This T cell receptor (beta chain) emerged from a study of shared clonotypes between healthy human individuals. CD45RA-negative memory and CD45RA+ naive subsets were split from the CD4+ cells. CDR3 size: 15 residues. V shed 4 bases and J 3 bases; nucleotides not matched to a gene: 5. Germline CDR1 is MDHEN and CDR2 is SYDVKM. TCRdb keeps only in-frame clones here, not all; method: immunoSEQ multiplex PCR. This sample has approximately 180,000 clones, with approximately 92% found just once. The gene calls are TRBV28 and TRBJ2-7; 11 nucleotides align to TRBD2. Sequenced: naive CD4+ T cells sorted from blood. Subset defined: CD45RA+ positively selected. The sequence derives from a woman aged 25 to 39 in good health. The CDR3 protein is CASSSTTSGNYEQYF. DNA of the CDR3: TGTGCCAGCAGTTCGACGACTAGCGGGAACTACGAGCAGTACTTC.